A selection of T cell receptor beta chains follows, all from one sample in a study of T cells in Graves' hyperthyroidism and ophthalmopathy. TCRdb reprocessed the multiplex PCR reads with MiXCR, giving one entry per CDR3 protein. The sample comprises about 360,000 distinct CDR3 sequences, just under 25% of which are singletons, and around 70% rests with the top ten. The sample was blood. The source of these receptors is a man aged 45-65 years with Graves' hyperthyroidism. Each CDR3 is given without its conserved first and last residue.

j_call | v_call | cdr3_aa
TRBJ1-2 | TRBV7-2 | ASSFEGGYT
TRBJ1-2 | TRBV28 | ASTRTDPFSNYGYT
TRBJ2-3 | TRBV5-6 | ASSLVGGTSTDTQY
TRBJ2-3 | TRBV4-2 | ASSQEGLAGGPVSDTQY
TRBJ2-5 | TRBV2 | ASSGGQRETQY
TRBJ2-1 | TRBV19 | ASSMSQGHNEQF
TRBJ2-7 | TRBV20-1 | SAWGPYPYEQY
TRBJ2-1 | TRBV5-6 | ASSLGSLLSYNEQF
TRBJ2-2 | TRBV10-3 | AISDRGGTNTGELF
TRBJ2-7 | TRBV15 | ATSKGGVSSYEQY
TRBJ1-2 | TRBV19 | ASSIPRVIHGYT
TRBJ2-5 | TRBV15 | ATSSGRQETQY
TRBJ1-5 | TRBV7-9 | ASSPMGGSHQPQH
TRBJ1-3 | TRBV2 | ASSSRQGISGNTIY
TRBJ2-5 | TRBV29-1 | STLGGEETQY
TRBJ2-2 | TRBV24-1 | ATSDLRRAGELF
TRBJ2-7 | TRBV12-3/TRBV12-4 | ASSPQGDEQY
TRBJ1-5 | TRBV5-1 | ASSLDLGSNQPQH
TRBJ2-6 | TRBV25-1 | ASSAQLGTQGVTGANVLT
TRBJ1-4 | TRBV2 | ASSEAEWDAGNEKLF
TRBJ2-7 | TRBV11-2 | ASSLDLAKQY
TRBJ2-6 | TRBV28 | ASSFRGSGANVLT
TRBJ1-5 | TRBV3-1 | ASSQVTGDQPQH
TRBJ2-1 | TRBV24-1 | ATSDSRQVSSYNEQF
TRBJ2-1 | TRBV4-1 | ASSQFTSGSNNEQF
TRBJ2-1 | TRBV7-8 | ASSLGPSGNLNYNEQF
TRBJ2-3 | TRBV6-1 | ASSPFGASQRDTQY
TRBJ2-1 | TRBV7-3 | ASTPKRSSYNEQF
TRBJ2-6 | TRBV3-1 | ASSQTGPGANVLT
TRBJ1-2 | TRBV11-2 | ASSLGLGNYGYT
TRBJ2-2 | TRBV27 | ASSRYSVEELF
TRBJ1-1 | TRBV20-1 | SARQGGNTEAF
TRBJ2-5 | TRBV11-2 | ASSLAGNGPETQY
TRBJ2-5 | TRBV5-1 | ASSSYRGETQY
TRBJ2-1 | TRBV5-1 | ASSFGDREVHEQF
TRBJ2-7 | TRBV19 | ASSMRTSWEQY
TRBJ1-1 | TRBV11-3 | ASSPRAPNTEAF
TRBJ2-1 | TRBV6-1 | ASNLQGGTSNEQF
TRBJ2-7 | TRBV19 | ASSIVVTGEQY
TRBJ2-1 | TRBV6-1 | ASSLYPGLAGGPSYNEQF
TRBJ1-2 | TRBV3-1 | ASSQVEQGGYGYT
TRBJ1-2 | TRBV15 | ATSRGQVGYT
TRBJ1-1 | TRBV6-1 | ASTTTGGTEAF
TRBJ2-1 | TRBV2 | ASSRLAGGGNEQF